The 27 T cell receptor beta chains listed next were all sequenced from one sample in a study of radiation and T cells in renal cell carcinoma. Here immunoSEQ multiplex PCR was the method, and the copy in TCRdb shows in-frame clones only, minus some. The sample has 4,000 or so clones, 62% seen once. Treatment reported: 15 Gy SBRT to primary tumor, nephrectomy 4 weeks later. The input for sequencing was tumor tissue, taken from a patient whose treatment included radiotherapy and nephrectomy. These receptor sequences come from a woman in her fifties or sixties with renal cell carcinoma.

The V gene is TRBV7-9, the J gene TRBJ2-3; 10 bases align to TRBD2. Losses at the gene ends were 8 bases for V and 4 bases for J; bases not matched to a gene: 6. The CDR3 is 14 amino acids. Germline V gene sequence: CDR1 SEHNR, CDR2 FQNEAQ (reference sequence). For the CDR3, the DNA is TGTGCCAGCGGAGAGCGGGGGGGCCCAGATACGCAGTATTTT. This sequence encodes CASGERGGPDTQYF.

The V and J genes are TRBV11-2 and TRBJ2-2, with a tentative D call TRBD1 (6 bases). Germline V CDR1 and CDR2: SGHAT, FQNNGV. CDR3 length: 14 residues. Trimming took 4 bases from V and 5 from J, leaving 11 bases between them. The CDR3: CASSSQRGTGELFF. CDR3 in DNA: TGTGCCAGCAGCTCCCAGAGGGGGACCGGGGAGCTGTTTTTT. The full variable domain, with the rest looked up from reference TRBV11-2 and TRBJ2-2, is EAGVAQSPRYKIIEKRQSVAFWCNPISGHATLYWYQQILGQGPKLLIQFQNNGVVDDSQLPKDRFSAERLKGVDSTLKIQPAKLEDSAVYLCASSSQRGTGELFFGEGSRLTVL.

Here the CDR3 reads CSVDSPTNTGELFF. In nucleotides, the CDR3 is TGCAGCGTTGATTCCCCTACGAACACCGGGGAGCTGTTTTTT. V gene TRBV29-1 combines with J gene TRBJ2-2, with D unclear. The V and J ends lost 3 bases and 0 bases respectively, with 8 bases between them. There are 14 residues in the CDR3. CDR1 is SQVTM, CDR2 ANQGSEA, per germline.

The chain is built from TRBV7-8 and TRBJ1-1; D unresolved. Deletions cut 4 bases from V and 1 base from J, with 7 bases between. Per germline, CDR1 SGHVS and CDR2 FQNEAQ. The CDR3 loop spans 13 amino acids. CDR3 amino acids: CASSYLRNTEAFF. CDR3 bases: TGTGCCAGCAGCTACCTAAGGAACACTGAAGCTTTCTTT.

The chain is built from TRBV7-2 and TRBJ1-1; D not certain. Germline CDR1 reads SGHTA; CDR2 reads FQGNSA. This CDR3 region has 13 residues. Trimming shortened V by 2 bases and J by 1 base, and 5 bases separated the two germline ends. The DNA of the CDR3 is TGTGCCAGCAGCTTACGTTCGAACACTGAAGCTTTCTTT. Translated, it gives CASSLRSNTEAFF.

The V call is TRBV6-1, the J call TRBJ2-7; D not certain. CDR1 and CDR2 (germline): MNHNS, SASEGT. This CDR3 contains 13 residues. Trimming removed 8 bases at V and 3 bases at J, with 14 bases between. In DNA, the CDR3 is TGTGCCAGCCTAGGACCCCTGGGCTACGAGCAGTACTTC. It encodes CASLGPLGYEQYF.

The DNA of the CDR3 is TGCGCCAGCAGCCAAGATCTGGGGGGGGAAGCTTTCTTT. Its translation: CASSQDLGGEAFF. V usage is TRBV4-1 and J usage is TRBJ1-1; the D gene is possibly TRBD1 (5 bases). Germline CDR1 reads MGHRA; CDR2 reads YSYEKL. Trimming cost V 0 bases and J 8 bases, with 10 bases left between them. The CDR3 runs 13 residues.

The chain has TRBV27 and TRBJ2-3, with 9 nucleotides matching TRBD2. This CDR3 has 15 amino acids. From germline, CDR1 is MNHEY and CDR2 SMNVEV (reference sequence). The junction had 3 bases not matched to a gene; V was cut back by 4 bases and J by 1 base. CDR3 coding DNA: TGTGCCAGCAGTTCCCCTAGCGGGGGCACAGATACGCAGTATTTT. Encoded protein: CASSSPSGGTDTQYF.

CDR3 region: CASSQHYRDRAIGTEAFF. Here the CDR3 DNA reads TGTGCCAGCAGCCAACACTACCGGGACAGGGCGATCGGCACTGAAGCTTTCTTT. This chain uses TRBV4-2 with TRBJ1-1; 9 bases line up with TRBD1. Unmatched junction bases numbered 14, after V lost 2 bases and J lost 4 bases. CDR1 is LGHNA, CDR2 YNFKEQ, per germline. This CDR3 contains 18 residues.

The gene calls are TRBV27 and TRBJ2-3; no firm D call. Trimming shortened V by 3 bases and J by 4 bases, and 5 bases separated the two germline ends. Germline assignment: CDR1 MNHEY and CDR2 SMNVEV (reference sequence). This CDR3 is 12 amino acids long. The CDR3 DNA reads TGTGCCAGCAGTTTCCGGTCAGATACGCAGTATTTT. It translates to CASSFRSDTQYF.

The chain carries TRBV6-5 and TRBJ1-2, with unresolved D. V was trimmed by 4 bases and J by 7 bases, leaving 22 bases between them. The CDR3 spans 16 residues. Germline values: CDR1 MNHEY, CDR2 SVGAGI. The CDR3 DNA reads TGTGCCAGCAGTTCTTCCGGGTCCATAAAGCGATCTGGCTACACCTTC. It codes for CASSSSGSIKRSGYTF.

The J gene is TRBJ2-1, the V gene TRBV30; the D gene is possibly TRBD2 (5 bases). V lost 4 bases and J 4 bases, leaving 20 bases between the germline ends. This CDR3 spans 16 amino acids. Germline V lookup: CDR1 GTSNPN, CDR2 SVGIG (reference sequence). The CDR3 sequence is CAWKTPGTYNYNEQFF. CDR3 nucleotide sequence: TGTGCCTGGAAAACCCCGGGAACTTACAATTACAATGAGCAGTTCTTC. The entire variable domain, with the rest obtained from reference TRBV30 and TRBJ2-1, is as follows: SQTIHQWPATLVQPVGSPLSLECTVEGTSNPNLYWYRQAAGRGLQLLFYSVGIGQISSEVPQNLSASRPQDRQFILSSKKLLLSDSGFYLCAWKTPGTYNYNEQFFGPGTRLTVL.

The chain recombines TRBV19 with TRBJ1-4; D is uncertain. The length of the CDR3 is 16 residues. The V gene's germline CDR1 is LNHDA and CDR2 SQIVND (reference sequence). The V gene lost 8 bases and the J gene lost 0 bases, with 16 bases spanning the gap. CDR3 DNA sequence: TGTGCCAGTGGAACGTCTGGGAGAGCAACTAATGAAAAACTGTTTTTT. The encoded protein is CASGTSGRATNEKLFF. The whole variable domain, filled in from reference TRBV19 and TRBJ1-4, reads DGGITQSPKYLFRKEGQNVTLSCEQNLNHDAMYWYRQDPGQGLRLIYYSQIVNDFQKGDIAEGYSVSREKKESFPLTVTSAQKNPTAFYLCASGTSGRATNEKLFFGSGTQLSVL.

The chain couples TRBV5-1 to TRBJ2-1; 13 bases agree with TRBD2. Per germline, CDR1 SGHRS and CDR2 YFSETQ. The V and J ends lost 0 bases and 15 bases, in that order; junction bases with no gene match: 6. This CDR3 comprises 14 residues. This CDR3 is CASSLDPGLAGRFF. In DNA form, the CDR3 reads TGCGCCAGCAGCTTGGATCCGGGACTAGCGGGAAGGTTCTTC.

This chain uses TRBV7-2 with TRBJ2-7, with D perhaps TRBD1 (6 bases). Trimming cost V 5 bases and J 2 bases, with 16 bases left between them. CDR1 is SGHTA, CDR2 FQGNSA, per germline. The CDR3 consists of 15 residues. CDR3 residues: CASSQGIGQPYEQYF. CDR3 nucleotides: TGTGCCAGCAGCCAAGGGATAGGACAGCCCTACGAGCAGTACTTC.

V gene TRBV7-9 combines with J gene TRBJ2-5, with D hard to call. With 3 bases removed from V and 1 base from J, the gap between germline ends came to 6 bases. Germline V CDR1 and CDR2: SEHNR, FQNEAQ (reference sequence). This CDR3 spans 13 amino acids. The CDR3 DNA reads TGTGCCAGCAGCTTGTCGGGCCAAGAGACCCAGTACTTC. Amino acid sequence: CASSLSGQETQYF.

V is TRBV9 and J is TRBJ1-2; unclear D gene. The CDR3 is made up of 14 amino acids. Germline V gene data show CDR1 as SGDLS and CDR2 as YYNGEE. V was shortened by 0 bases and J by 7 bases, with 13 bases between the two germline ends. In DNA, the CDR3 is TGTGCCAGCAGCGTAGGAACCGTCACGGGTGGCTACACCTTC. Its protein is CASSVGTVTGGYTF.

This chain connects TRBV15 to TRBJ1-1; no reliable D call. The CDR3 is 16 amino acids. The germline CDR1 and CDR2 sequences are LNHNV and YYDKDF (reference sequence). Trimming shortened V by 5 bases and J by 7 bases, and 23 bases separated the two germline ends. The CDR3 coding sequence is TGTGCCACCAGCTCAGAAGTAGGGCGTAGAGGATTTGAAGCTTTCTTT. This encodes CATSSEVGRRGFEAFF. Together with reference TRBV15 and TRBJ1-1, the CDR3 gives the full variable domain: DAMVIQNPRYQVTQFGKPVTLSCSQTLNHNVMYWYQQKSSQAPKLLFHYYDKDFNNEADTPDNFQSRRPNTSFCFLDIRSPGLGDTAMYLCATSSEVGRRGFEAFFGQGTRLTVV.

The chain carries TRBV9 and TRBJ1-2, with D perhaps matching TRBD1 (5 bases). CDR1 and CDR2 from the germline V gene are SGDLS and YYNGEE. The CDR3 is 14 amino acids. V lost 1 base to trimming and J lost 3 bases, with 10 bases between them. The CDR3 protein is CASSVQTEYYGYTF. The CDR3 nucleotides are TGTGCCAGCAGCGTACAGACAGAATACTATGGCTACACCTTC.

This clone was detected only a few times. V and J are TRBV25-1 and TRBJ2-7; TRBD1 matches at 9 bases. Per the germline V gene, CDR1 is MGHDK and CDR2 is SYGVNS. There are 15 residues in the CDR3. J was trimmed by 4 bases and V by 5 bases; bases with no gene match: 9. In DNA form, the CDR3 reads TGTGCCAGCAGTCCTTTAGGGACAGGGCTGTACGAGCAGTACTTC. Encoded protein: CASSPLGTGLYEQYF.

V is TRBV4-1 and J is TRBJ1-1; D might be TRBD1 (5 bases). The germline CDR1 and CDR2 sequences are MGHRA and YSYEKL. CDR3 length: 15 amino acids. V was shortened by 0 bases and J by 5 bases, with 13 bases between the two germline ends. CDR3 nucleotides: TGCGCCAGCAGCCAAGACGCGGGTGGGGGTACTGAAGCTTTCTTT. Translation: CASSQDAGGGTEAFF.

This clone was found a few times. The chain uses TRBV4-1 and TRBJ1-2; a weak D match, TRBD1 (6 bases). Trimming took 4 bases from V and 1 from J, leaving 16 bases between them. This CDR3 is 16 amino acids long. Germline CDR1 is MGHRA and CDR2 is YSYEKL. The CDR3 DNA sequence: TGCGCCAGCAGCCCACGACTCGGGACAAGTAACTATGGCTACACCTTC. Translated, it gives CASSPRLGTSNYGYTF.

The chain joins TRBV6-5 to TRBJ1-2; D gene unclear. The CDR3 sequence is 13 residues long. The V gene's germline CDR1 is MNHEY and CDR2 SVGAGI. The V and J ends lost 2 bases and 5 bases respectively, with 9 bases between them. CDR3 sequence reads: CASSYGRIYGYTF. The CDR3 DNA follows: TGTGCCAGCAGTTACGGACGGATTTATGGCTACACCTTC.

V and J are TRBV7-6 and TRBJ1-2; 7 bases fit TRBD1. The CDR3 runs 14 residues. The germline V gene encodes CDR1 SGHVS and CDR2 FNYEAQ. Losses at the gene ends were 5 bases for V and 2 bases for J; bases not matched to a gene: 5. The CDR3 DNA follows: TGTGCCAGCAGCATCTCAGGGGGAAACTATGGCTACACCTTC. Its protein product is CASSISGGNYGYTF.

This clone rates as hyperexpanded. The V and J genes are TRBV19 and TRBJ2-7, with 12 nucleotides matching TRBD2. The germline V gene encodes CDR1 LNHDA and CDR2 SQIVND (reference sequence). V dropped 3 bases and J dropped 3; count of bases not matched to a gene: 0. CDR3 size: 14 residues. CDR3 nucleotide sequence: TGTGCCAGTAGTATGACTAGCGGGAGCTACGAGCAGTACTTC. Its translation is CASSMTSGSYEQYF.

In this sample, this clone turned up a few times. The CDR3 sequence is CASSLEGGYEQYF. For the CDR3, the DNA is TGTGCCAGCAGCCTCGAGGGAGGCTACGAGCAGTACTTC. V usage is TRBV7-6 and J usage is TRBJ2-7, with TRBD2 as a possible D gene (6 bases). Germline CDR1 and CDR2: SGHVS and FNYEAQ. Deletions cut 5 bases from V and 3 bases from J, with 11 bases between. The CDR3 is made up of 13 amino acids.

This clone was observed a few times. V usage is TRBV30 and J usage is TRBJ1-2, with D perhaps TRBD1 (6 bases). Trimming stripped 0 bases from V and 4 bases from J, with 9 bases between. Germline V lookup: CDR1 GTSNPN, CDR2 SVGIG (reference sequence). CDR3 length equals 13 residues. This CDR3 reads CAWSVFRGYGYTF. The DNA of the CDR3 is TGTGCCTGGAGTGTATTCAGGGGCTATGGCTACACCTTC.